Listed below are T cell receptor beta chains from one sample, sequenced in a study of cytomegalovirus exposure and HLA in healthy donors. Some clones are missing from TCRdb's copy, which holds only in-frame ones; the method was immunoSEQ multiplex PCR. Of more than 250,000 clones in the sample, around 90% were seen once. Sequenced input: PBMCs. All receptors derive from a woman younger than 45 in good health and CMV-seropositive. CDR3s include the opening cysteine and the closing phenylalanine or tryptophan. The order of the fields is V gene, clone size, J gene, D gene, CDR3 DNA, CDR3 protein. A D gene is named only where the DNA matches it firmly. Size values are once, few and many counts, or a class for expanded clones, and some rows have none.

TRBV18	-	TRBJ2-1	-	TGTGCCAGCTCACCATATTTTGGCGTTTCCTCTAATGAGCAGTTCTTC	CASSPYFGVSSNEQFF
TRBV2	-	TRBJ1-5	-	TGTGCCAGCAGTGAAAGTTTAGGCAATCAGCCCCAGCATTTT	CASSESLGNQPQHF
TRBV27	-	TRBJ1-1	-	TGTGCCAGCGAACCAGGAGGTCGGGGTATCACTGAAGCTTTCTTT	CASEPGGRGITEAFF
TRBV18	-	TRBJ2-7	TRBD2	TGTGCCAGCTCACCGGCTGGGACTAGCGGACTTCGGGAGCAGTACTTC	CASSPAGTSGLREQYF
TRBV7-3	-	TRBJ1-1	-	TGTGCCAGCAGCACTGGGCGGGGGAACACTGAAGCTTTCTTT	CASSTGRGNTEAFF
TRBV7-8	-	TRBJ2-7	TRBD1	TGTGCCAGCAGTATCGGGACAGCCTACGAGCAGTACTTC	CASSIGTAYEQYF
TRBV6-5	-	TRBJ2-1	-	TGTGCCAGCAGTCTCGGCCGCGAGCAGTTCTTC	CASSLGREQFF
TRBV27	-	TRBJ2-2	TRBD1	TGTGCCAGCAGAATGAGGACGGGACAGGGGTTACTATCCGGGGAGCTGTTTTTT	CASRMRTGQGLLSGELFF
TRBV7-9	-	TRBJ1-1	-	TGTGCCAGCAGCTTAGACGGGGCAGAAGCTTTCTTT	CASSLDGAEAFF
TRBV27	-	TRBJ2-3	TRBD2	TGTGCCAGCAGTTACGATAGGAAAGCGGGGTCCAGGGATTTT	CASSYDRKAGSRDF
TRBV11-1	once	TRBJ2-7	-	TGTGCCAGCAGCTCGGACGGAACCTACGAGCAGTACTTC	CASSSDGTYEQYF
TRBV27	-	TRBJ1-1	-	TGTGCCAGCAGTATCGGAGAGAACACTGAAGCTTTCTTT	CASSIGENTEAFF
TRBV9	-	TRBJ1-2	TRBD1	TGTGCCAGCAGCGCAGGACAGGGCGGCGGCTACACCTTC	CASSAGQGGGYTF
TRBV7-3	-	TRBJ1-6	-	TGTGCCAGCAGCTTAGGGGGGATTTCACCCCTCCACTTT	CASSLGGISPLHF
TRBV5-1	-	TRBJ1-5	-	TGCGCCAGCAGCTTGCAGGGTGGGCAGCCCCAGCATTTT	CASSLQGGQPQHF
TRBV28	-	TRBJ2-5	-	TGTGCCAGCAGTTTAGGTTTGTACAGCCCTATGGAGACCCAGTACTTC	CASSLGLYSPMETQYF
TRBV5-5	few	TRBJ2-1	TRBD2	TGTGCCAGCAGCTGGGGACTAGCGGGCTCAGGTGAGCAGTTCTTC	CASSWGLAGSGEQFF
TRBV2	-	TRBJ2-7	-	TGTGCCAGCGATGAAGGGTTGGGACGCTCCCTATACGAGCAGTACTTC	CASDEGLGRSLYEQYF
TRBV27	-	TRBJ2-1	TRBD2	TGTGCCAGCAGGCTTGAGCGGGAGTCTTACAATGAGCAGTTCTTC	CASRLERESYNEQFF
TRBV6-5	-	TRBJ1-5	TRBD1	TGTGCCAGCAGCTCGGACAGGTCTAGCAATCAGCCCCAGCATTTT	CASSSDRSSNQPQHF
TRBV28	-	TRBJ1-3	-	TGTGCCAGCAGTTTGGGCGGCGACTCTGGAAACACCATATATTTT	CASSLGGDSGNTIYF
TRBV27	-	TRBJ2-1	TRBD1	TGTGCCAGCAGTTTAGAGGGACAGGGCTTCAATGAGCAGTTCTTC	CASSLEGQGFNEQFF
TRBV27	-	TRBJ1-1	-	TGTGCCAGCAGTTTACTCAGGGGCACTGAAGCTTTCTTT	CASSLLRGTEAFF
TRBV29-1	-	TRBJ2-7	TRBD1	TGCAGCGTTGATCGCCAGGGGGCGGGCGAGCAGTACTTC	CSVDRQGAGEQYF
TRBV30	-	TRBJ1-2	TRBD1	TGTGCCTGGAGTGGGGGAACAGGGGGATCCTATGGCTACACCTTC	CAWSGGTGGSYGYTF
TRBV7-2	-	TRBJ2-5	TRBD1	TGTGCCAGCAGCCGGGACAGGGTATGGGAGACCCAGTACTTC	CASSRDRVWETQYF